What follows are 30 T cell receptor beta chains derived from one specimen sequenced in a study of cytomegalovirus exposure and HLA in healthy donors. PCR employed 60 Vbeta and 13 Jbeta primers. Only in-frame clones appear in the TCRdb table, and some are missing; sequencing was by immunoSEQ multiplex PCR. This sample has 60,000 to 70,000 clones, with under 85% found just once. The sample taken for sequencing was PBMCs. Source of these receptors: a woman aged 25 to 39 in good health and CMV-seronegative.

The chain uses TRBV11-3 and TRBJ2-7; 9 positions match TRBD1. The germline gives CDR1 SGHNT, CDR2 YENEEA. After removal of 0 bases from V and 2 bases from J, the junction contained 2 bases not matched to a gene. The CDR3 has 15 residues. The DNA for the CDR3 is TGTGCCAGCAGCTTAGACGGGACAGGGCCCTACGAGCAGTACTTC. Amino acid sequence: CASSLDGTGPYEQYF. Supplemented by reference TRBV11-3 and TRBJ2-7, the full variable domain reads EAGVVQSPRYKIIEKKQPVAFWCNPISGHNTLYWYLQNLGQGPELLIRYENEEAVDDSQLPKDRFSAERLKGVDSTLKIQPAELGDSAVYLCASSLDGTGPYEQYFGPGTRLTVT.

This clone was recorded once. The chain links TRBV2 to TRBJ2-1; a possible D gene is TRBD1 (5 bases). This CDR3 comprises 13 residues. V lost 11 bases and J lost 8, with 19 bases in between. CDR1 and CDR2 from the germline V gene are SNHLY and FYNNEI. In nucleotides, the CDR3 is TGTGCCCGGTTGGGGCTCCAAGGTGATGAGCAGTTCTTC. As protein: CARLGLQGDEQFF.

The chain is built from TRBV7-8 and TRBJ2-5; TRBD2 agrees at 10 bases. V was clipped by 5 bases and J by 5 bases; unmatched bases: 17. The CDR3 extends over 18 amino acids. Looked up from germline, CDR1 is SGHVS and CDR2 is FQNEAQ. The CDR3 DNA reads as TGTGCCAGCAGCCTCCGGGGCGGGCTAGCGGGGGAATTCGAGACCCAGTACTTC. Amino acids: CASSLRGGLAGEFETQYF.

The V call is TRBV9, the J call TRBJ2-3; tentatively, D is TRBD2 (7 bases). The CDR3 has 14 amino acids. Trimming pared 0 bases from V and 4 bases from J, leaving 9 bases between. Germline values: CDR1 SGDLS, CDR2 YYNGEE. This chain's CDR3 is CASSVEGGADTQYF. CDR3 nucleotides: TGTGCCAGCAGCGTAGAAGGGGGGGCAGATACGCAGTATTTT.

The chain recombines TRBV4-1 with TRBJ2-5; the match to TRBD2 covers 9 bases. This CDR3 has 18 amino acids. V gave up 0 bases and J gave up 1 base; unmatched junction bases: 9. Germline loops: CDR1 MGHRA, CDR2 YSYEKL. The CDR3 reads CASSQEGAGGHGQETQYF. The CDR3 DNA sequence: TGCGCCAGCAGCCAAGAGGGGGCGGGGGGGCATGGCCAAGAGACCCAGTACTTC.

The V call is TRBV4-2, the J call TRBJ1-1; weak D call: TRBD1 (5 bases). The CDR3 has 13 amino acids. V lost 8 bases and J lost 8, with 18 bases in between. Germline V gene sequence: CDR1 LGHNA, CDR2 YNFKEQ. The CDR3 is CASASAAGLEAFF. The DNA of the CDR3 is TGTGCCAGCGCCTCAGCAGCAGGGCTGGAAGCTTTCTTT.

This clone was observed a few times. This chain connects TRBV6-5 to TRBJ1-5; D not resolved. The CDR3 runs to 14 residues. Germline lookup yields CDR1 MNHEY and CDR2 SVGAGI. The V end lost 5 bases, the J end lost 4 bases, and 12 bases lay between the germline ends. CDR3 nucleotides: TGTGCCAGCAGTAGGAACGGGGTGAATCAGCCCCAGCATTTT. It yields the protein CASSRNGVNQPQHF.

The rearrangement links TRBV6-5 to TRBJ1-5, with D unclear. The CDR3 is 13 residues long. Looked up from germline, CDR1 is MNHEY and CDR2 is SVGAGI. Trimming removed 6 bases at V and 3 bases at J, with 9 bases between. The CDR3 sequence is CASSTRDNQPQHF. The CDR3 DNA follows: TGTGCCAGCAGCACTCGGGACAATCAGCCCCAGCATTTT.

V and J are TRBV19 and TRBJ1-5, with 9 bases fitting TRBD1. V was pared by 4 bases and J by 8 bases, with 6 bases of the junction left unmatched. The CDR3 is 14 amino acids. Looked up from germline, CDR1 is LNHDA and CDR2 is SQIVND (reference sequence). CDR3 amino acids: CASSNLDRGKPQHF. In nucleotides, the CDR3 is TGTGCCAGTAGTAACCTCGACAGGGGGAAGCCCCAGCATTTT.

The rearrangement uses TRBV28 and TRBJ1-5; 10 positions match TRBD1. V shed 7 bases, J shed 6 bases, and the junction held 9 bases outside the gene matches. CDR1 is MDHEN and CDR2 is SYDVKM in the germline V gene. The CDR3 is 15 amino acids. This chain's CDR3 is CASTLTGGGFQPQHF. CDR3 in DNA: TGTGCCAGCACCCTGACAGGGGGCGGTTTTCAGCCCCAGCATTTT. Full variable domain (missing parts from reference TRBV28 and TRBJ1-5): DVKVTQSSRYLVKRTGEKVFLECVQDMDHENMFWYRQDPGLGLRLIYFSYDVKMKEKGDIPEGYSVSREKKERFSLILESASTNQTSMYLCASTLTGGGFQPQHFGDGTRLSIL.

The CDR3 protein is CASSLADRANTEAFF. The CDR3 DNA is TGTGCCAGCAGCTTAGCGGACAGGGCGAACACTGAAGCTTTCTTT. The chain is built from TRBV11-3 and TRBJ1-1; 8 bases match TRBD1. V trimming: 1 base; J trimming: 1 base; junction bases outside the gene matches: 2. The CDR3 has 15 residues. CDR1 is SGHNT, CDR2 YENEEA, per germline.

V is TRBV7-7 and J is TRBJ2-5; 8 bases map to TRBD2. Germline-derived CDR1 and CDR2 are SSHAT and FNYEAQ (reference sequence). The CDR3 is made up of 15 amino acids. The trim removed 5 bases at V and 1 base at J, leaving 6 bases unmatched. This CDR3 is CASSVNGGAQETQYF. CDR3 DNA: TGTGCCAGCAGCGTAAACGGGGGGGCCCAAGAGACCCAGTACTTC. Filled out from reference TRBV7-7 and TRBJ2-5, the complete variable domain reads GAGVSQSPRYKVTKRGQDVTLRCDPISSHATLYWYQQALGQGPEFLTYFNYEAQPDKSGLPSDRFSAERPEGSISTLTIQRTEQRDSAMYRCASSVNGGAQETQYFGPGTRLLVL.

The rearrangement joins TRBV29-1 to TRBJ1-1; no clear D. The CDR3 sequence is 15 residues long. V was pared by 2 bases and J by 1 base, with 14 bases between. The germline CDR1 and CDR2 sequences are SQVTM and ANQGSEA. As DNA, the CDR3 is TGCAGCGTTGAACCGTCCCGGGGTACGAACACTGAAGCTTTCTTT. It is translated as CSVEPSRGTNTEAFF. The full variable domain, with the rest looked up from reference TRBV29-1 and TRBJ1-1, is SAVISQKPSRDICQRGTSLTIQCQVDSQVTMMFWYRQQPGQSLTLIATANQGSEATYESGFVIDKFPISRPNLTFSTLTVSNMSPEDSSIYLCSVEPSRGTNTEAFFGQGTRLTVV.

This rearrangement joins TRBV5-1 to TRBJ1-4; D is unclear. This CDR3 is 15 amino acids long. Germline CDR1 SGHRS, CDR2 YFSETQ. The V and J ends lost 1 base and 4 bases respectively, with 11 bases between them. DNA of the CDR3: TGCGCCAGCAGCTTGAGGAACAGCTTTAATGAAAAACTGTTTTTT. This encodes CASSLRNSFNEKLFF.

The gene calls are TRBV19 and TRBJ1-1; maybe TRBD1 (5 bases). Germline V gene data show CDR1 as LNHDA and CDR2 as SQIVND (reference sequence). The ends were cut back, 3 bases at V and 5 bases at J, with 10 bases in the middle. CDR3 length equals 13 residues. The DNA for the CDR3 is TGTGCCAGTAGTATGGGGGGTTGGACTGAAGCTTTCTTT. It yields the protein CASSMGGWTEAFF. Combining the CDR3 with reference TRBV19 and TRBJ1-1 gives the whole variable domain DGGITQSPKYLFRKEGQNVTLSCEQNLNHDAMYWYRQDPGQGLRLIYYSQIVNDFQKGDIAEGYSVSREKKESFPLTVTSAQKNPTAFYLCASSMGGWTEAFFGQGTRLTVV.

V is TRBV19 and J is TRBJ1-1; D is possibly TRBD1 (6 bases). The CDR3 contains 12 residues. Trimming stripped 6 bases from V and 11 bases from J, with 16 bases between. Germline CDR1 is LNHDA and CDR2 is SQIVND (reference sequence). The CDR3 nucleotides read TGTGCCAGTAGGACAGGACAGCTCGGGGCTTTCTTT. Its translation: CASRTGQLGAFF.

J is TRBJ2-3 and V is TRBV5-1, with 10 bases matching TRBD2. Germline V gene data show CDR1 as SGHRS and CDR2 as YFSETQ. The CDR3 runs 18 residues. V shed 0 bases and J 0 bases; nucleotides not matched to a gene: 7. CDR3 DNA: TGCGCCAGCAGCTTGGTGCTAGCGGGGGACCCTAGCACAGATACGCAGTATTTT. This translates into CASSLVLAGDPSTDTQYF.

The V call is TRBV29-1, the J call TRBJ1-4, with 7 bases aligning to TRBD1. Germline assignment: CDR1 SQVTM and CDR2 ANQGSEA. This CDR3 region has 13 residues. The V gene end was trimmed by 2 bases and the J gene end by 3 bases; junction bases not matched to a gene: 0. The DNA of the CDR3 is TGCAGCGTTGAACAGGGGGCTAATGAAAAACTGTTTTTT. Translating it yields CSVEQGANEKLFF. Full variable domain (rest looked up from reference TRBV29-1 and TRBJ1-4): SAVISQKPSRDICQRGTSLTIQCQVDSQVTMMFWYRQQPGQSLTLIATANQGSEATYESGFVIDKFPISRPNLTFSTLTVSNMSPEDSSIYLCSVEQGANEKLFFGSGTQLSVL.

V gene TRBV28 combines with J gene TRBJ1-1, with D perhaps matching TRBD1 (5 bases). V was cut by 5 bases and J by 10 bases, with 20 bases left in between. Germline V gene lookup returns CDR1 MDHEN and CDR2 SYDVKM. The CDR3 has 14 residues. The CDR3 DNA sequence: TGTGCCAGCAGTCCTAGCGGGACCCGTGGGGCAGCTTTCTTT. Translation gives CASSPSGTRGAAFF.

The chain links TRBV5-8 to TRBJ1-1; D unclear. V lost 1 base and J lost 4, with 11 bases in between. Germline V CDR1 and CDR2: SGHTS, YDEGEE. The CDR3 consists of 14 residues. The CDR3 nucleotides are TGTGCCAGCAGCTTGATACCGGAGTTCACTGAAGCTTTCTTT. Encoded protein: CASSLIPEFTEAFF.

This chain joins TRBV20-1 and TRBJ2-1; perhaps TRBD1 as D (6 bases). The CDR3 has 11 residues. Germline CDR1 DFQATT, CDR2 SNEGSKA (reference sequence). Trimming stripped 8 bases from V and 6 bases from J, with 11 bases between. The CDR3 protein is CSTPTGNEQFF. CDR3 coding DNA: TGCAGTACCCCGACAGGCAATGAGCAGTTCTTC.

CDR3 in DNA: TGTGCCAGCAGCGGCCAGGGGGGAAATTCACCCCTCCACTTT. As protein: CASSGQGGNSPLHF. The chain uses TRBV2 and TRBJ1-6; 7 nucleotides agree with TRBD1. The J segment lost 7 bases and the V segment lost 6 bases, leaving 6 bases of the junction unmatched. The CDR3 sequence is 14 residues long. CDR1 is SNHLY, CDR2 FYNNEI, per germline.

DNA for the CDR3: TGTGCCTGGGAAGCGGGAGCCTCCTACGAGCAGTACTTC. This translates into CAWEAGASYEQYF. This sequence joins TRBV30 and TRBJ2-7, with 8 bases aligning to TRBD2. The germline gives CDR1 GTSNPN, CDR2 SVGIG (reference sequence). V trimming: 5 bases; J trimming: 0 bases; junction bases outside the gene matches: 3. The CDR3 spans 13 residues.

Only one count was recorded for this clone. The CDR3 DNA is TGTGCCAGCAGTGGGGACAAGGGGGTCAATGAGCAGTTCTTC. Translated: CASSGDKGVNEQFF. V usage is TRBV6-1 and J usage is TRBJ2-1; maybe TRBD1 (6 bases). This CDR3 comprises 14 residues. V was cut by 4 bases and J by 6 bases, with 13 bases left in between. Germline CDR1 and CDR2: MNHNS and SASEGT.

V is TRBV5-4 and J is TRBJ2-3; 13 bases are a match to TRBD2. There are 18 residues in the CDR3. Germline CDR1 and CDR2: SGHNT and YYREEE (reference sequence). Germline trimming cut 4 bases from V and 1 base from J; bases unmatched to any gene: 9. As DNA, the CDR3 is TGTGCCAGCAGCGATGCCTCGGGACTAGCGGGGCGCACAGATACGCAGTATTTT. Translating it yields CASSDASGLAGRTDTQYF.

The chain recombines TRBV29-1 with TRBJ2-3, with a possible D match to TRBD1 (5 bases). The CDR3 is made up of 14 amino acids. Germline assignment: CDR1 SQVTM and CDR2 ANQGSEA. V was shortened by 7 bases and J by 5 bases, with 19 bases between the two germline ends. The DNA of the CDR3 is TGCAGCGCCTTGGGGCCTTGGGTGGGAGATACGCAGTATTTT. It encodes CSALGPWVGDTQYF.

The gene calls are TRBV18 and TRBJ2-1, with 14 bases lining up with TRBD2. There are 15 residues in the CDR3. Germline V CDR1 and CDR2: KGHSH, LQKENI. V trimming: 6 bases; J trimming: 8 bases; junction bases outside the gene matches: 6. DNA of the CDR3: TGTGCCAGCTCGCCGACTAGCGGGGGGGTCTATGAGCAGTTCTTC. It is translated as CASSPTSGGVYEQFF.

V usage is TRBV7-9 and J usage is TRBJ2-2; 13 nucleotides align to TRBD2. This CDR3 contains 16 residues. J lost 4 bases, V lost 4 bases, and 3 bases had no gene match. Germline values: CDR1 SEHNR, CDR2 FQNEAQ (reference sequence). CDR3 nucleotide sequence: TGTGCCAGCAGCTCCGGACTAGCGGGAGTCACCGGGGAGCTGTTTTTT. It specifies CASSSGLAGVTGELFF.

V and J are TRBV27 and TRBJ2-3; D might be TRBD1 (5 bases). Germline loops: CDR1 MNHEY, CDR2 SMNVEV (reference sequence). Trimming removed 8 bases from V and 11 bases from J, with 23 bases in between. There are 14 residues in the CDR3. As DNA, the CDR3 is TGTGCCAGCTCCAGCTCAGTGGCCGACAGACAGCAGTATTTT. This gives the protein CASSSSVADRQQYF.

On this clone itself: The junction does not match germline at one end; this may be a read error. This sequence joins TRBV7-9 and TRBJ1-1; the D gene is possibly TRBD1 (5 bases). The CDR3 extends over 13 amino acids. Germline CDR1 SEHNR, CDR2 FQNEAQ (reference sequence). CDR3 bases: TGTACCAGCAGCCAGGGACTAGGGACTGAAGCTTTCTTT. The encoded protein is CTSSQGLGTEAFF.